The rows below give T cell receptor beta chains drawn from one sample of a study of T-cell memory formation after mild COVID-19. TCRdb re-analysed the 5' RACE reads in MiXCR, keeping a single row per CDR3 protein. The sample holds 140,000 to 150,000 distinct CDR3 sequences, about 6% seen once. The source material was PBMCs or a T cell subset sorted from them (not recorded which). All receptors come from an adult woman who had mild COVID-19 (a few samples of this study predate the infection). Cell type and time point are not known. Each CDR3 is given with its conserved first and last residue. The D gene is left open where the match is weak. Rows may omit the clone size; those that give it use once, few, many or a size class.

size,V,D,J,DNA,CDR3
many,TRBV12-3/TRBV12-4,TRBD1,TRBJ1-2,TGTGCCAGCACCAGGGGGGGCCGAAACTATGGCTACACCTTC,CASTRGGRNYGYTF
many,TRBV5-1,TRBD2,TRBJ2-1,TGCGCCAGCAGTAAAGCCGGGACTAGTGGGGTGAATGAGCAGTTCTTC,CASSKAGTSGVNEQFF
many,TRBV19,-,TRBJ1-5,TGTGCCAGTAGTTGGGGACAATTAACTCAGCCCCAGCATTTT,CASSWGQLTQPQHF
many,TRBV18,-,TRBJ2-2,TGTGCCAGCTCACCGGACACCGGGGAGCTGTTTTTT,CASSPDTGELFF
many,TRBV5-1,TRBD2,TRBJ2-1,TGCGCCAGCAGCTTGGTACCCGGGACTAGCGGGGGGGCAGAATTCTACAATGAGCAGTTCTTC,CASSLVPGTSGGAEFYNEQFF
many,TRBV5-6,TRBD1,TRBJ2-6,TGTGCCAGCAGCTTGCGAAAGACAGGGGCTGGGGCCAACGTCCTGACTTTC,CASSLRKTGAGANVLTF
many,TRBV3-1,-,TRBJ2-1,TGTGCCAGCAGCCAAGCGGGGGAGAACAATGAGCAGTTCTTC,CASSQAGENNEQFF
-,TRBV12-3/TRBV12-4,-,TRBJ1-3,TGTGCCAGCAGTACCCCGGACGGTTCCTCTGGAAACACCATATATTTT,CASSTPDGSSGNTIYF
many,TRBV20-1,-,TRBJ2-1,TGCAGTGTTCAGAGGAGAAGCTCCTACAATGAGCAGTTCTTC,CSVQRRSSYNEQFF
few,TRBV9,TRBD2,TRBJ2-1,TGTGCCAGCAGCAAACCGGGACTAGCAGTAAACAATGAGCAGTTCTTC,CASSKPGLAVNNEQFF
-,TRBV20-1,-,TRBJ2-3,TGCAGTGCCCTGGCAGCGAGCTCTAGCACAGATACGCAGTATTTT,CSALAASSSTDTQYF
many,TRBV3-1,-,TRBJ2-5,TGTGCCAGCAGCCCGGCGAGTGGGGAGACCCAGTACTTC,CASSPASGETQYF
-,TRBV12-3/TRBV12-4,TRBD1,TRBJ2-7,TGTGCCAGCAGTCTGAGGACAGGAAGATTGTTCGAGCAGTACTTC,CASSLRTGRLFEQYF
few,TRBV7-3,TRBD2,TRBJ2-5,TGTGCCAGCAGCTCTAGCGGGAACGCGGAGACCCAGTACTTC,CASSSSGNAETQYF
few,TRBV12-3/TRBV12-4,-,TRBJ1-4,TGTGCCAGCGGGAAACAGCCCTCTAATGAAAAACTGTTTTTT,CASGKQPSNEKLFF